The clone carrying this TCR beta chain is a singleton in its sample. Its antigen remains unknown. This sample is part of a study of cytomegalovirus exposure and HLA in healthy donors. CDR3 length equals 13 residues. V dropped 3 bases and J dropped 13 bases, with 18 bases sitting between them. Germline lookup yields CDR1 MDHEN and CDR2 SYDVKM. Findings of the study overall: The study had only CMV serostatus as immune exposure information. The authors reported that TCR beta sequences could predict HLA-A and HLA-B alleles. These predictions were accurate for most subjects in the first cohort. Presence/absence analyses assumed roughly uniform sequencing depth across donors. A previous analysis found most TCR beta V segments productive roughly 87% or roughly 30% of the time.

The PCR ran on 60 Vbeta and 13 Jbeta primers. Sequencing used immunoSEQ multiplex PCR; TCRdb keeps in-frame clones, though not all of them. Among fewer than 110,000 clones, about 84% were seen once, and the ten largest hold approximately 2.4%. The gene calls are TRBV28 and TRBJ1-1, with unresolved D. Sequencing was carried out using PBMCs. The sequence derives from a man aged 25-45 years in good health and CMV-seronegative. The CDR3 sequence: CASSLEAGLLGFF. The CDR3 DNA reads as TGTGCCAGCAGTTTGGAGGCAGGCCTCCTCGGTTTCTTT.